Described below is a single T cell receptor beta chain sequence and its context. Its specific antigen is unknown. There are no base qualities to consult, and no much larger clone falls within one base. The data stem from a study of blood T cell repertoires in COVID-19 (dated by TCRdb to between 2020 and 2021). For context, the study as a whole: The collaborator samples originated in the United States, Italy and Spain and spanned the acute and convalescent phases of COVID-19. The prospective study material was composed of cDNA or gDNA derived from T cells, B-cell-depleted T cells, or PBMCs. The dataset comprised deeply sampled blood TCRbeta repertoires from subjects exposed to, actively infected with, or recovered from COVID-19. A freely available public database, intended as a resource for researchers studying the immune response to SARS-CoV-2, is where the repertoires were released. The samples were drawn from two sources: the first 160 participants of the ongoing ImmuneRACE study, and 1,000 to 1,500 subjects contributed by 6 global collaborators. Nearly every sample came with metadata listing a de-identified subject ID, COVID-19 status, age in years and sex. Where HLA class I and class II types were available, the types were taken from metadata supplied by the sample provider, not from assay-based typing. Study-wide findings and limitations: The quantity of clinical and demographic metadata differed by source and by participant and was supplied without curation.

Samples from volunteer blood donors who had recovered from COVID-19 were contributed by a second Seattle source. The collaborating institutions used their own protocols to collect whole blood in K2EDTA tubes. For TCRbeta analysis, collaborator samples were shipped as frozen whole blood, as isolated PBMCs, or as DNA extracted from either sample type. The junction carries 11 bases between V and J, which are trimmed by 4 bases and 3 bases respectively. From the germline V gene, CDR1 is SGDLS and CDR2 is YYNGEE. The CDR3, from cysteine to phenylalanine, totals 13 residues. Kept here is only the CDR3 DNA, which spans 39 bases and is read in frame from base 1. TCRbeta CDR3 regions were amplified from genomic DNA by means of the immunoSEQ Assay, a bias-controlled multiplex PCR. As for how the authors treated the data: The number of nucleated cells in each sample was estimated by amplification of reference gene primers within the assay. To quantify the absolute abundance of each unique TCRbeta CDR3 rearrangement, sequence reads were collapsed and filtered. For each sample, productive Simpson clonality was calculated as the square root of Simpson's diversity index over productive rearrangements. TCRdb re-hosts the immuneACCESS table, in-frame sequences only. Its copies lack some clones; in the studies checked, an unresolved V gene accounts for under half of them, and the cause for the rest is not known. V, J and clone size are taken as reported in that table, and D and trimming were inferred from the DNA itself. For this sample there are over 150,000 clones; more than 75% appear just once. The top ten clones comprise approximately 0.88% of the sample.

Sequencing used peripheral blood. The V and J genes are TRBV9 and TRBJ2-7; a weak D assignment points to TRBD1 (5 bases agree). This TCR derives from a young woman who had recovered from COVID-19. The sequenced DNA is TGTGCCAGCAGCCTCCGGACAATCTACGAGCAGTACTTC. Translated, this gives CASSLRTIYEQYF.